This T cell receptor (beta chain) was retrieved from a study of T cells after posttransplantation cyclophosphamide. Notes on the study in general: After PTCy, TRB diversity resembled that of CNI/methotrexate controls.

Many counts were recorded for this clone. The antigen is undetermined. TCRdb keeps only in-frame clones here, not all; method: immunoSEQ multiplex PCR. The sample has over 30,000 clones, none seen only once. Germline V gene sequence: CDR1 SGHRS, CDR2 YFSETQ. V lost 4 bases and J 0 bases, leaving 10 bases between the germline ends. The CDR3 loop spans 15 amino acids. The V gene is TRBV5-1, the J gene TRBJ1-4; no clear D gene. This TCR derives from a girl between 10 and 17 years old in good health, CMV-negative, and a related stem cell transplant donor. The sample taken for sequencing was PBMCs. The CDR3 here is CASSEGGATNEKLFF. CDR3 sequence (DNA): TGCGCCAGCAGCGAGGGTGGGGCAACTAATGAAAAACTGTTTTTT.